This T cell receptor (beta chain) came from a study of vaccination effects on CD4 cells after COVID-19. Across the whole study: Of the BNT162b2 and mRNA-1273 vaccines, participants received two doses of one or the other.

Profiling relied on immunoSEQ multiplex PCR, and the TCRdb table lists in-frame clones only, not all of them. The sample lists roughly 73,000 clones; 60% to 75% were seen once. ViraFEST used viral peptide pools to expand antigen-specific CD4+ T cells before sequencing. The culture ran for 10 days before CD4+ T cells were isolated. This person caught SARS-CoV-2 sometime from March to December 2020, and PCR testing confirmed the infection. The negative control condition used HIV-1 Nef peptides. For this clone: Its target is not known.

The sample consisted of CD4+ T cells from PBMCs cultured with HIV peptides, taken before COVID-19 vaccination. Specified subset: HIV-1 Nef peptide pool negative control/reference culture. The sequence was obtained from a human donor who had a prior SARS-CoV-2 infection.

As DNA, the CDR3 is TGTGCCCACGCGAGGAGTCTAAACAATGAGCAGTTCTTC. It is translated as CAHARSLNNEQFF. The chain is built from TRBV6-6 and TRBJ2-1, with D unresolved. V lost 11 bases to trimming and J lost 5 bases, with 16 bases between them. Germline values: CDR1 MNHNY, CDR2 SVGAGI (reference sequence). The CDR3 runs 13 residues.